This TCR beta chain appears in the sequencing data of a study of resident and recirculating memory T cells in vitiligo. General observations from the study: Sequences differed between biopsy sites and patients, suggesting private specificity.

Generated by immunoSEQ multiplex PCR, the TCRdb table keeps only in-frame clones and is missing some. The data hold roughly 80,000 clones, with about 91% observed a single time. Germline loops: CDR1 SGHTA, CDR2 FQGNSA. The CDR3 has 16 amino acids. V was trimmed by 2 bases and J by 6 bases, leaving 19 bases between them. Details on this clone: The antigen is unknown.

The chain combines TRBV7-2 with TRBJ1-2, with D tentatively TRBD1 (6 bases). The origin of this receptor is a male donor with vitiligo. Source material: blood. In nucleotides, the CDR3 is TGTGCCAGCAGCTTAACACAACAGGGTTTAAAGGATGGCTACACCTTC. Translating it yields CASSLTQQGLKDGYTF. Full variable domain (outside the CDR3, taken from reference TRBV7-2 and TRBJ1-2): GAGVSQSPSNKVTEKGKDVELRCDPISGHTALYWYRQSLGQGLEFLIYFQGNSAPDKSGLPSDRFSAERTGGSVSTLTIQRTQQEDSAVYLCASSLTQQGLKDGYTFGSGTRLTVV.